This TCR beta chain is from a study of cytomegalovirus exposure and HLA in healthy donors. Study-wide context: Some 80 million unique TCR sequences came from HLA-typed donors in an early release.

Participants comprised healthy donors of bone marrow. PCR involved 60 Vbeta and 13 Jbeta primers. TCRdb's copy holds only in-frame clones and misses some; the assay was immunoSEQ multiplex PCR. The sample carries more than 75,000 clones, roughly 77% recorded once. Regarding the study as a whole: Productive rates of about 87% or about 30% were seen for most TCR beta V segments in an earlier analysis. An observed cluster of highly shared sequence variants was recorded as a likely sequencing artifact.

The V end was cut by 5 bases, the J end by 3 bases, with 11 bases between. The CDR3 runs to 13 residues. The V gene's germline CDR1 is SGHDT and CDR2 YYEEEE. This clone was seen only once. What it binds is unknown. This receptor was identified in a woman aged 35 to 49 in good health and CMV-seropositive. Sequencing was done on a sample of PBMCs. The chain joins TRBV5-6 to TRBJ1-2; weak D call: TRBD1 (5 bases). The CDR3 is CASSRGGDYGYTF. The CDR3 bases are TGTGCCAGCAGTCGGGGGGGTGACTATGGCTACACCTTC.